This T cell receptor beta chain was sequenced in a study of metastatic and nonmetastatic thyroid tumors. Study-level background: Peripheral blood and tumor or nodule samples from malignant and benign thyroid patients were compared. Regarding the study as a whole: Reported TCR beta diversity, measured in blood and tumor, was significantly higher for malignant thyroid tumors than for benign nodules.

There were no patients who had received any treatment before thyroid surgery. The V gene lost 3 bases and the J gene lost 7 bases, with 15 bases spanning the gap. CDR1 and CDR2 (germline): SNHLY, FYNNEI. The CDR3 totals 15 residues. On this clone: Its antigen is currently unknown.

Authors' analysis steps: The study built a papillary thyroid cancer distant-metastasis classifier from CDR3 differences across clinicopathological groups. TCRdb re-called the PCR reads with MiXCR. None of the V and J calls come from the authors' own analysis; TCRdb made them. The sample includes around 7,100 clones, over 30% of them seen just once. This receptor was obtained from a female donor with papillary thyroid cancer or a benign thyroid nodule (not recorded which). Some clones in this sample may be carry-over from other donors' samples. The chain couples TRBV2 to TRBJ1-4; D is ambiguous. Sample: adjacent normal tissue. The CDR3 loop is CASSEDLTRGEKLFF. The CDR3 DNA reads as TGTGCCAGCAGTGAGGATTTGACTCGGGGTGAAAAACTGTTTTTT.